The 5 T cell receptor beta chains presented below share a single source sample, sequenced in a study of T cell responses to AZD1222 COVID-19 vaccine. Data came from immunoSEQ multiplex PCR; TCRdb stores just in-frame clones and leaves some out. This sample yields roughly 180,000 clones, of which under 95% are seen a single time; roughly 1.7% belongs to the top ten. This specimen consisted of peripheral blood, obtained 28 days after the second AZD1222 dose. The receptors were sampled from an adult who received the AZD1222 COVID-19 vaccine.

The rearrangement joins TRBV7-9 to TRBJ1-1, with TRBD1 identical over 10 bases. The trim removed 6 bases at V and 1 base at J, leaving 2 bases unmatched. The germline V gene encodes CDR1 SEHNR and CDR2 FQNEAQ (reference sequence). The CDR3 consists of 14 residues. The CDR3 DNA reads TGTGCCAGCAGTTGGACAGGGGGGAACACTGAAGCTTTCTTT. Protein product: CASSWTGGNTEAFF.

The chain recombines TRBV5-1 with TRBJ1-5; 8 bases match TRBD1. CDR1 and CDR2 from the germline V gene are SGHRS and YFSETQ. The CDR3 is 14 residues long. V was clipped by 4 bases and J by 9 bases; unmatched bases: 9. CDR3 nucleotide sequence: TGCGCCAGCAGCATAGACAGGGGCCGGGGGCCCCAGCATTTT. Protein: CASSIDRGRGPQHF.

The genes are TRBV6-2 or TRBV6-3 and TRBJ1-1; D is undetermined. The CDR3 loop spans 15 amino acids. Per germline, CDR1 MNHEY and CDR2 SVGEGT. Trimming pared 6 bases from V and 5 bases from J, leaving 19 bases between. The CDR3 sequence: CASSPPHTRGTEAFF. As DNA, the CDR3 is TGTGCCAGCAGCCCACCCCATACGCGAGGGACTGAAGCTTTCTTT.

The chain joins TRBV27 to TRBJ1-5; D is perhaps TRBD1 (5 bases). The CDR3 has 16 amino acids. V lost 3 bases and J lost 2, with 14 bases in between. Looked up from germline, CDR1 is MNHEY and CDR2 is SMNVEV (reference sequence). The CDR3 spells CASSFQGRGRNQPQHF. The CDR3, as DNA: TGTGCCAGCAGTTTCCAGGGACGGGGCCGCAATCAGCCCCAGCATTTT.

The chain uses TRBV5-6 and TRBJ1-5; D perhaps matches TRBD1 (6 bases). Germline CDR1 is SGHDT and CDR2 is YYEEEE. The CDR3 spans 16 residues. Trimming stripped 0 bases from V and 0 bases from J, with 10 bases between. The CDR3: CASSLAGTLSNQPQHF. The DNA for the CDR3 is TGTGCCAGCAGCTTGGCCGGGACACTTAGCAATCAGCCCCAGCATTTT.